Included here is one TCR beta chain sequence, with context. Its antigen is not known. This CDR3 region has 18 residues. CDR1 and CDR2 from the germline V gene are SGHTA and FQGNSA. With V trimmed by 1 base and J by 1 base, 12 bases remained unmatched. The sample belongs to a study of T cell repertoires in aging, cancer and after chemotherapy. Study context: Donor ages fell into six groups from 30 or younger up to 70 or older.

Rearranged V-D-J TRB sequences were amplified with a mixed TRB-A/B primer pool. TCRdb itself ran the multiplex PCR reads through MiXCR, one entry per CDR3 protein. The data contain about 2,700 distinct CDR3 sequences, approximately 48% of them seen just once; the ten biggest clones take up about 7.5%. Whole-study findings and limits: Across the chemotherapy interval, each cancer cohort showed higher median generation probability, suggesting thymic rebound. Loss of evenness, beyond lost richness, contributed to age-related TCR diversity decline in cancer patients. Compared with age-matched healthy donors, untreated hematological or solid cancer patients showed higher blood TCR clonality.

Amplification of TCR beta used genomic DNA extracted from peripheral blood. This chain joins TRBV7-2 and TRBJ2-5; 7 nucleotides align to TRBD2. Sequenced input: blood. The sequence was obtained from a human donor with a blood cancer. CDR3 amino acids: CASSLVPPSGNFQETQYF. DNA for the CDR3: TGTGCCAGCAGCTTAGTCCCTCCCAGCGGGAACTTCCAAGAGACCCAGTACTTC.